The 25 T cell receptor beta chains below were found in one sample sequenced in a study of shared clonotypes between healthy human individuals. TCRdb's copy holds only in-frame clones and misses some; the assay was immunoSEQ multiplex PCR. The repertoire has under 850,000 clones, 55% to 80% of them found once; the top ten carry over 1.5%. The specimen sequenced was memory CD4+ T cells sorted from blood. Documented subset: CD45RA-negative fraction. The receptor source for this set is a woman aged 25 to 45 in good health.

This chain links TRBV21-1 with TRBJ1-1; no DNA check was done on the table's D call, TRBD1. TRBV21-1 is a documented pseudogene. CDR3 length equals 14 residues. CDR3 nucleotide sequence: TGTGCCAGCAGGGGCAGGGAAACGAACATTGAAGCTTTCTTT. It yields the protein CASRGRETNIEAFF.

This sequence joins TRBV19 and TRBJ2-1, with 14 positions matching TRBD2. The CDR3 covers 21 residues. V lost 1 base, J lost 4 bases, and 15 bases stayed unmatched. Germline assignment: CDR1 LNHDA and CDR2 SQIVND (reference sequence). The CDR3 protein is CASSIGFGTSGRSRRYNEQFF. In DNA, the CDR3 is TGTGCCAGTAGTATAGGTTTTGGGACTAGCGGGAGAAGCCGGAGGTACAATGAGCAGTTCTTC.

This clone was found a few times. The chain couples TRBV15 to TRBJ1-5, with 9 bases that match TRBD1. Germline CDR1 LNHNV, CDR2 YYDKDF (reference sequence). The CDR3 runs to 17 residues. After removal of 3 bases from V and 3 bases from J, the junction contained 9 bases not matched to a gene. CDR3 protein: CATSSTGTGSFNQPQHF. In DNA, the CDR3 is TGTGCCACCAGCAGCACCGGGACAGGGTCCTTCAATCAGCCCCAGCATTTT.

The V call is TRBV28, the J call TRBJ2-2, with D perhaps TRBD1 (5 bases). The germline V gene encodes CDR1 MDHEN and CDR2 SYDVKM. The V gene lost 6 bases and the J gene lost 5 bases, with 10 bases spanning the gap. The CDR3 runs 13 residues. CDR3 amino acids: CASRSRVTGELFF. DNA of the CDR3: TGTGCCAGCAGGAGCAGGGTAACCGGGGAGCTGTTTTTT.

The chain recombines TRBV6-5 with TRBJ2-7; D uncertain. V was cut by 4 bases and J by 2 bases, with 18 bases left in between. There are 16 residues in the CDR3. Germline V lookup: CDR1 MNHEY, CDR2 SVGAGI. DNA for the CDR3: TGTGCCAGCAGTTTACCCTTCGTAGTCTTCGCCTACGAGCAGTACTTC. Translated, it gives CASSLPFVVFAYEQYF.

The rearrangement joins TRBV5-5 to TRBJ2-2; 11 bases fit TRBD2. Germline V lookup: CDR1 SGHKS, CDR2 YYEKEE (reference sequence). V shed 4 bases and J 0 bases; nucleotides not matched to a gene: 5. There are 17 residues in the CDR3. In DNA, the CDR3 is TGTGCCAGCAGCCGCGGGACTAGCGGAGCGAACACCGGGGAGCTGTTTTTT. Amino acids: CASSRGTSGANTGELFF.

The chain links TRBV6-1 to TRBJ2-3, with 9 bases lining up with TRBD1. V gave up 4 bases and J gave up 9 bases; unmatched junction bases: 2. The CDR3 loop spans 12 amino acids. The germline V gene encodes CDR1 MNHNS and CDR2 SASEGT. The chain's CDR3 is CASSGDRGTQYF. CDR3 bases: TGTGCCAGCAGTGGAGACAGGGGGACGCAGTATTTT.

This chain links TRBV9 with TRBJ2-1; 8 nucleotides line up with TRBD2. After removal of 2 bases from V and 7 bases from J, the junction contained 5 bases not matched to a gene. The CDR3 has 14 amino acids. Per the germline V gene, CDR1 is SGDLS and CDR2 is YYNGEE. CDR3 in DNA: TGTGCCAGCAGCGTCGGACTAGCAGTTAATGAGCAGTTCTTC. Protein product: CASSVGLAVNEQFF. The full variable domain, rest sourced from reference TRBV9 and TRBJ2-1, is DSGVTQTPKHLITATGQRVTLRCSPRSGDLSVYWYQQSLDQGLQFLIQYYNGEERAKGNILERFSAQQFPDLHSELNLSSLELGDSALYFCASSVGLAVNEQFFGPGTRLTVL.

This clone was seen once. The chain couples TRBV15 to TRBJ2-1, with unresolved D. Germline CDR1 and CDR2: LNHNV and YYDKDF (reference sequence). With 3 bases removed from V and 2 bases from J, the gap between germline ends came to 14 bases. The CDR3 loop spans 16 amino acids. The CDR3 here is CATSREKDPTYNEQFF. CDR3 DNA sequence: TGTGCCACCAGCAGGGAGAAGGACCCAACCTACAATGAGCAGTTCTTC.

This clone occurred many times. Additional DNA sequences in this sample encode the identical CDR3. This rearrangement joins TRBV30 to TRBJ1-3; 7 positions agree with TRBD1. The CDR3 length is 14 residues. Losses at the gene ends were 3 bases for V and 0 bases for J; bases not matched to a gene: 2. Germline loops: CDR1 GTSNPN, CDR2 SVGIG (reference sequence). The CDR3 DNA follows: TGTGCCTGGAGCAGGGGGGGCTCTGGAAACACCATATATTTT. This codes for CAWSRGGSGNTIYF.

This clone was seen ten or more times. The V call is TRBV6-1, the J call TRBJ2-7; D possibly uses TRBD1 or TRBD2 (5 bases each). The CDR3 has 14 amino acids. From germline, CDR1 is MNHNS and CDR2 SASEGT. With 6 bases removed from V and 2 bases from J, the gap between germline ends came to 14 bases. The CDR3 sequence: CASRGNPGPYEQYF. CDR3 coding DNA: TGTGCCAGCAGAGGTAATCCGGGGCCCTACGAGCAGTACTTC.

This chain joins TRBV29-1 and TRBJ2-1, with 9 positions matching TRBD2. Germline CDR1 is SQVTM and CDR2 is ANQGSEA. The CDR3 covers 12 residues. V dropped 5 bases and J dropped 11; count of bases not matched to a gene: 7. In DNA form, the CDR3 reads TGCAGCGTTTGGACTAGCGTGATCAAGCAGTTCTTC. It yields the protein CSVWTSVIKQFF.

This CDR3 is CANRTGATDNEQFF. CDR3 nucleotides: TGTGCCAACAGGACAGGGGCGACGGACAATGAGCAGTTCTTC. The J gene is TRBJ2-1, the V gene TRBV6-4; 9 bases are a match to TRBD1. This CDR3 contains 14 residues. With 10 bases clipped from V and 5 bases from J, the junction kept 9 bases outside the gene matches. Germline V gene sequence: CDR1 MRHNA, CDR2 SNTAGT.

V and J are TRBV2 and TRBJ2-7; TRBD2 matches 7 bases. Germline CDR1 reads SNHLY; CDR2 reads FYNNEI. J lost 0 bases, V lost 4 bases, and 3 bases had no gene match. The CDR3 contains 14 residues. The CDR3 reads CASSVERGSYEQYF. The CDR3 nucleotides read TGTGCCAGCAGTGTCGAGCGGGGCTCCTACGAGCAGTACTTC.

The CDR3 DNA reads TGCGCCAGCAGCCAAGCTACTAGCGGGAGGGCCGGGGAGCTGTTTTTT. Its protein is CASSQATSGRAGELFF. The V and J genes are TRBV4-1 and TRBJ2-2; TRBD2 agrees at 13 bases. V lost 1 base, J lost 6 bases, and 2 bases stayed unmatched. Germline CDR1 is MGHRA and CDR2 is YSYEKL. The CDR3 spans 16 residues.

The V gene is TRBV19, the J gene TRBJ2-5; maybe TRBD1 (7 bases). This CDR3 has 13 amino acids. V dropped 10 bases and J dropped 5 bases, with 17 bases sitting between them. Germline CDR1 reads LNHDA; CDR2 reads SQIVND (reference sequence). This CDR3 reads CATKTGRFETQYF. The DNA of the CDR3 is TGTGCCACTAAGACAGGGAGGTTTGAGACCCAGTACTTC.

The V call is TRBV11-3, the J call TRBJ1-3; D is undetermined. The germline V and J ends were trimmed by 3 bases and 6 bases, with 18 bases remaining between them. The CDR3 has 16 amino acids. CDR1 and CDR2 from the germline V gene are SGHNT and YENEEA. The CDR3 loop is CASSLCHTKILNTIYF. As DNA, the CDR3 is TGTGCCAGCAGCTTGTGCCACACTAAGATACTAAACACCATATATTTT.

This clone was seen a few times. This chain joins TRBV7-2 and TRBJ2-5; possible D gene TRBD1, 5 bases. Per germline, CDR1 SGHTA and CDR2 FQGNSA. The CDR3 covers 14 residues. Trimming took 4 bases from V and 1 from J, leaving 10 bases between them. Here the CDR3 reads CASSSGSLQETQYF. CDR3 sequence (DNA): TGTGCCAGCAGCTCAGGGTCCCTCCAAGAGACCCAGTACTTC.

The chain couples TRBV4-1 to TRBJ2-7; 7 nucleotides agree with TRBD1. CDR1 and CDR2 (germline): MGHRA, YSYEKL. V lost 1 base to trimming and J lost 2 bases; unmatched junction nucleotides: 8. The CDR3 extends over 16 amino acids. CDR3 loop: CASSQGVGQPTYEQYF. Here the CDR3 DNA reads TGCGCCAGCAGCCAAGGGGTGGGACAGCCGACCTACGAGCAGTACTTC.

The chain carries TRBV19 and TRBJ2-1; 9 bases are shared with TRBD2. The CDR3 extends over 16 amino acids. Germline CDR1 and CDR2: LNHDA and SQIVND (reference sequence). With 3 bases clipped from V and 5 bases from J, the junction kept 8 bases outside the gene matches. As DNA, the CDR3 is TGTGCCAGTAGTATGCAGGCTAGCGGGGTTCACAATGAGCAGTTCTTC. Translating it yields CASSMQASGVHNEQFF.

V is TRBV10-1 and J is TRBJ2-7; the D is unclear. CDR1 is WNHNN and CDR2 is SYGVQD in the germline V gene (reference sequence). V shed 6 bases and J shed 3 bases, with 15 bases lying between them. The CDR3 is 14 amino acids. The CDR3 DNA reads as TGCGCCAGCAGCAAGACGGACGGAAGCTACGAGCAGTACTTC. Its translation: CASSKTDGSYEQYF.

This clone was detected a few times. The rearrangement joins TRBV2 to TRBJ1-5; the D gene is possibly TRBD1 (5 bases). The V end lost 6 bases, the J end lost 5 bases, and 17 bases lay between the germline ends. Per the germline V gene, CDR1 is SNHLY and CDR2 is FYNNEI. The CDR3 sequence is 15 residues long. Here the CDR3 reads CASRGTWGYDQPQHF. The CDR3 DNA sequence: TGTGCCAGCAGGGGGACTTGGGGCTACGATCAGCCCCAGCATTTT.

As for this clone: At the DNA level, this CDR3 is encoded by other sequences in the same sample as well. The J gene is TRBJ2-7, the V gene TRBV11-1; TRBD1 aligns across 7 bases. After removal of 5 bases from V and 3 bases from J, the junction contained 7 bases not matched to a gene. This CDR3 spans 14 amino acids. Germline V CDR1 and CDR2: SGHAT, FQDESV (reference sequence). The chain's CDR3 is CASSPQRDSYEQYF. The CDR3 DNA is TGTGCCAGCAGCCCCCAAAGGGACAGCTACGAGCAGTACTTC.

The CDR3 here is CASSPDRGASYEQYF. The DNA for the CDR3 is TGTGCCAGCAGTCCTGACAGGGGAGCCTCCTACGAGCAGTACTTC. The gene calls are TRBV7-9 and TRBJ2-7; the match to TRBD1 covers 8 bases. Trimming took 6 bases from V and 0 from J; bases not matched to a gene: 7. The CDR3 is 15 residues long. CDR1 is SEHNR and CDR2 is FQNEAQ in the germline V gene (reference sequence). Using reference TRBV7-9 and TRBJ2-7 for the parts outside the CDR3, the full variable domain is DTGVSQNPRHKITKRGQNVTFRCDPISEHNRLYWYRQTLGQGPEFLTYFQNEAQLEKSRLLSDRFSAERPKGSFSTLEIQRTEQGDSAMYLCASSPDRGASYEQYFGPGTRLTVT.

The chain links TRBV9 to TRBJ1-1, with D uncertain. V lost 4 bases and J 1 base, leaving 8 bases between the germline ends. Germline CDR1 and CDR2: SGDLS and YYNGEE. The CDR3 runs to 13 residues. The CDR3 sequence: CASSSRQNTEAFF. CDR3 bases: TGTGCCAGCAGCTCAAGACAGAACACTGAAGCTTTCTTT.